The 20 T cell receptor beta chains below were found in one sample sequenced in a study of blood T cells in healthy people across ages. PCR was performed a second time for roughly 7 to 11 cycles using a sample-barcoded 5' primer and a J-beta primer mix. TCRdb reprocessed the 5' RACE reads via MiXCR and lists one record per CDR3 protein. The sample contains 600,000 or so distinct CDR3 sequences, 20% to 25% of which appear only once. The specimen was blood. The receptor source for this set is a man between 65 and 85 years old in good health.

This clonotype was counted only a few times. CDR3 loop: CAIREDRDQPQHF. CDR3 bases: TGTGCCATCAGGGAAGACCGAGACCAGCCCCAGCATTTT. The chain joins TRBV10-3 to TRBJ1-5; D call uncertain. Germline assignment: CDR1 ENHRY and CDR2 SYGVKD. CDR3 size: 13 residues. V lost 6 bases and J lost 7, with 13 bases in between.

This clonotype appeared a few times. Sequence at one end of the junction differs from germline and may be a read error. The chain joins TRBV4-3 to TRBJ2-1; 7 nucleotides agree with TRBD2. The CDR3 has 18 residues. Germline V gives CDR1 LGHNA, CDR2 YSLEER. CDR3 amino acids: CASSQDLGGGDRVYEQFF. CDR3 nucleotides: TGCGCCAGCAGTCAAGATCTTGGGGGGGGGGACCGGGTTTATGAGCAGTTCTTC.

A single count supports this clonotype. Germline and junction disagree at one end, which may indicate a read error. The chain is built from TRBV7-2 and TRBJ2-5; 10 bases line up with TRBD1. CDR1 is SGHTA, CDR2 FQGNSA, per germline. CDR3 length: 16 residues. In nucleotides, the CDR3 is TGTGCCGGCAGCTTCGGGTTGACAGGGGGCCATGAGACCCAGTACTTC. Protein sequence: CAGSFGLTGGHETQYF. Supplemented by reference TRBV7-2 and TRBJ2-5, the full variable domain reads GAGVSQSPSNKVTEKGKDVELRCDPISGHTALYWYRQSLGQGLEFLIYFQGNSAPDKSGLPSDRFSAERTGGSVSTLTIQRTQQEDSAVYLCAGSFGLTGGHETQYFGPGTRLLVL.

This chain uses TRBV29-1 with TRBJ2-7; a weak D match, TRBD2 (5 bases). In germline, CDR1 is SQVTM, CDR2 ANQGSEA. The V and J ends lost 6 bases and 5 bases respectively, with 11 bases between them. This CDR3 comprises 11 residues. CDR3 in amino acids: CSVRAYNEQYF. The CDR3 DNA follows: TGCAGCGTGAGGGCATATAACGAGCAGTACTTC.

This chain links TRBV2 with TRBJ2-1; D is uncertain. Germline lookup yields CDR1 SNHLY and CDR2 FYNNEI. Trimming left V 7 bases short and J 0 bases short, with 13 bases between. The CDR3 has 15 residues. The CDR3 DNA follows: TGTGCCAGCACCATAGATACGAGCTCCTACAATGAGCAGTTCTTC. Its protein product is CASTIDTSSYNEQFF.

This CDR3 is CASSADGTYEKLFF. The CDR3 DNA reads as TGTGCCAGCAGCGCCGACGGAACCTATGAAAAACTGTTTTTT. The V and J genes are TRBV7-2 and TRBJ1-4; D gene uncertain. Germline assignment: CDR1 SGHTA and CDR2 FQGNSA. Between the trimmed V and J ends, which lost 5 bases and 6 bases, there was a span of 13 bases. This CDR3 is 14 amino acids long.

In this sample, this clonotype turned up many times. The chain carries TRBV15 and TRBJ2-1; TRBD2 matches at 11 bases. The CDR3 is 13 amino acids. In germline, CDR1 is LNHNV, CDR2 YYDKDF (reference sequence). Unmatched junction bases numbered 4, after V lost 6 bases and J lost 9 bases. The CDR3 region has the DNA TGTGCCACCAGTCGACTAGCGGGATCTGAGCAGTTCTTC. Translation: CATSRLAGSEQFF.

This clonotype occurred a few times. The V call is TRBV20-1, the J call TRBJ1-4; D gene unclear. The CDR3 runs to 12 residues. The V end lost 5 bases, the J end lost 4 bases, and 8 bases lay between the germline ends. Germline V CDR1 and CDR2: DFQATT, SNEGSKA (reference sequence). The CDR3 sequence: CSAGSYNEKLFF. The CDR3 region has the DNA TGCAGTGCTGGCAGCTATAATGAAAAACTGTTTTTT.

This chain joins TRBV7-2 and TRBJ1-4, with unresolved D. The CDR3 loop spans 13 amino acids. Germline assignment: CDR1 SGHTA and CDR2 FQGNSA. The V end was cut by 8 bases, the J end by 3 bases, with 10 bases between. The CDR3 DNA sequence: TGTGCCAGCGTCTTAGAGCCTAATGAAAAACTGTTTTTT. This gives the protein CASVLEPNEKLFF.

This clonotype showed up just a few times. The chain recombines TRBV10-1 with TRBJ2-7; 7 bases fit TRBD1. The CDR3 contains 16 residues. V was clipped by 3 bases and J by 3 bases; unmatched bases: 11. Looked up from germline, CDR1 is WNHNN and CDR2 is SYGVQD (reference sequence). The CDR3 DNA follows: TGCGCCAGCAGTGATAATTTTGGGGCAGGGGGCTACGAGCAGTACTTC. This encodes CASSDNFGAGGYEQYF.

The sample holds many counts of this clonotype. This chain links TRBV6-5 with TRBJ1-1, with D perhaps matching TRBD1 (5 bases). The ends were cut back, 0 bases at V and 6 bases at J, with 11 bases in the middle. The CDR3 spans 14 residues. Germline loops: CDR1 MNHEY, CDR2 SVGAGI. CDR3 sequence: CASSYSQGWAEAFF. In DNA, the CDR3 is TGTGCCAGCAGTTACTCGCAGGGTTGGGCTGAAGCTTTCTTT.

V gene TRBV6-2 or TRBV6-3 combines with J gene TRBJ2-1; 7 positions match TRBD2. The CDR3 has 15 amino acids. Losses at the gene ends were 4 bases for V and 2 bases for J; bases not matched to a gene: 5. Germline loops: CDR1 MNHEY, CDR2 SVGEGT. CDR3 sequence (DNA): TGTGCCAGCAGTTCCCTCGGGGGGACCTACAATGAGCAGTTCTTC. Its protein is CASSSLGGTYNEQFF.

This rearrangement joins TRBV5-1 to TRBJ2-7, with 11 bases lining up with TRBD2. The CDR3 runs 15 residues. Germline V lookup: CDR1 SGHRS, CDR2 YFSETQ. The V and J ends lost 0 bases and 6 bases, in that order; junction bases with no gene match: 5. CDR3 coding DNA: TGCGCCAGCAGCTTGGGACTAGCGGGGTCTACCGAGCAGTACTTC. Translating gives CASSLGLAGSTEQYF. The full variable domain, its missing parts supplied by reference TRBV5-1 and TRBJ2-7, is KAGVTQTPRYLIKTRGQQVTLSCSPISGHRSVSWYQQTPGQGLQFLFEYFSETQRNKGNFPGRFSGRQFSNSRSEMNVSTLELGDSALYLCASSLGLAGSTEQYFGPGTRLTVT.

This sequence joins TRBV18 and TRBJ2-7, with D maybe TRBD1 (5 bases). Germline-derived CDR1 and CDR2 are KGHSH and LQKENI. Trimming shortened V by 5 bases and J by 8 bases, and 13 bases separated the two germline ends. The CDR3 length is 12 residues. CDR3 sequence reads: CASSSAREKQYF. DNA for the CDR3: TGTGCCAGCTCATCGGCCAGGGAAAAGCAGTACTTC.

This clonotype came up many times. CDR3 nucleotides: TGCAGTGCGCCCCTTCAGGGGACACGACCCTACGAGCAGTACTTC. As protein: CSAPLQGTRPYEQYF. The chain recombines TRBV20-1 with TRBJ2-7; perhaps TRBD1 as D (6 bases). The CDR3 runs to 15 residues. V was clipped by 6 bases and J by 2 bases, with 20 bases between them. The germline CDR1 and CDR2 sequences are DFQATT and SNEGSKA (reference sequence).

This chain links TRBV12-3 or TRBV12-4 with TRBJ2-1, with TRBD2 identical over 9 bases. The V segment lost 6 bases and the J segment 5 bases; nucleotides outside the gene matches: 11. The CDR3 is 16 residues long. CDR3 loop: CASSRTTGLANNEQFF. CDR3 in DNA: TGTGCCAGCAGCCGCACGACCGGACTAGCGAACAATGAGCAGTTCTTC.

A few counts support this clonotype. The CDR3 bases are TGTGCCATCAGTGAGATGGGGAAAGAGACCCAGTACTTC. Residues: CAISEMGKETQYF. This chain uses TRBV10-3 with TRBJ2-5, with D uncertain. Germline CDR1 is ENHRY and CDR2 is SYGVKD. V was shortened by 2 bases and J by 3 bases, with 7 bases between the two germline ends. This CDR3 region has 13 residues.

The chain links TRBV7-2 to TRBJ2-7, with D perhaps matching TRBD1 (6 bases). V lost 8 bases, J lost 2 bases, and 13 bases lay in between. CDR1 is SGHTA, CDR2 FQGNSA, per germline. This CDR3 region has 13 residues. This chain's CDR3 is CASVVRGAYEQYF. The CDR3 region has the DNA TGTGCCAGCGTCGTCAGGGGCGCCTACGAGCAGTACTTC.

This clonotype was recorded a few times. The chain uses TRBV2 and TRBJ2-5; D may be TRBD1 (6 bases). TRBJ2-1 matches the DNA end more closely, so the J call is doubtful. This CDR3 has 17 residues. The germline gives CDR1 SNHLY, CDR2 FYNNEI. The CDR3, as DNA: TGTGCCAGCACCTTGGAAGTGTCGACAGGTATATACAATGAGCAGTTCTTC. It encodes CASTLEVSTGIYNEQFF.

This chain connects TRBV18 to TRBJ1-2; no clear D. The CDR3 is 13 amino acids. The germline V gene has CDR1 KGHSH and CDR2 LQKENI. Trimming stripped 4 bases from V and 8 bases from J, with 14 bases between. The CDR3 sequence: CASSRGFADGYTF. CDR3 sequence (DNA): TGTGCCAGCTCACGAGGGTTTGCGGACGGCTACACCTTC.